These 17 T cell receptor beta chains were all obtained from the same sample, sequenced in a study of T cell repertoires in cytomegalovirus infection. TCRdb reanalysed the reads using MiXCR and keeps one entry per CDR3 protein. The profile shows hundreds of thousands of distinct CDR3 sequences, about 33% of them singletons. The antigens these receptors bind are not known. The sample here was cultured PBMCs, taken from culture after CMV antigen stimulation. The receptors stem from a human donor in good health (CMV status not recorded). Some clones in this sample may be carry-over from other donors' samples.

The V call is TRBV6-6, the J call TRBJ2-1, with 11 bases identical to TRBD2. Germline V CDR1 and CDR2: MNHNY, SVGAGI (reference sequence). Germline trimming cut 2 bases from V and 2 bases from J; bases unmatched to any gene: 2. The length of the CDR3 is 16 residues. CDR3 sequence: CASSYGSGRAYNEQFF. Written as DNA, the CDR3 is TGTGCCAGCAGTTACGGTAGCGGGAGGGCCTACAATGAGCAGTTCTTC.

The rearrangement links TRBV24-1 to TRBJ2-1; a possible D gene is TRBD2 (6 bases). Deletions cut 4 bases from V and 0 bases from J, with 18 bases between. This CDR3 region has 18 residues. Germline V gives CDR1 KGHDR, CDR2 SFDVKD. The CDR3 is CATSESPGGSDSYNEQFF. The CDR3 nucleotides are TGTGCCACCAGTGAGAGCCCCGGAGGGAGTGACTCCTACAATGAGCAGTTCTTC.

J is TRBJ1-1 and V is TRBV11-2, with TRBD1 matching over 9 bases. CDR3 length: 14 residues. In germline, CDR1 is SGHAT, CDR2 FQNNGV. Trimming cost V 4 bases and J 6 bases; bases outside gene matches: 6. The CDR3 nucleotides are TGTGCCAGCAGCTCCACAGGGGGCAAGGCTGAAGCTTTCTTT. Protein product: CASSSTGGKAEAFF.

The gene calls are TRBV24-1 and TRBJ1-2, with D maybe TRBD1 (5 bases). The germline CDR1 and CDR2 sequences are KGHDR and SFDVKD. Trimming pared 4 bases from V and 8 bases from J, leaving 13 bases between. The CDR3 covers 13 residues. The CDR3 sequence is CATSDRTTGGYTF. The CDR3 DNA is TGTGCCACCAGTGACAGGACAACGGGGGGCTACACCTTC.

This clonotype was detected once. The V and J genes are TRBV6-2 or TRBV6-3 and TRBJ2-5; 7 bases fit TRBD2. CDR1 and CDR2 from the germline V gene are MNHEY and SVGEGT. The CDR3 totals 15 residues. V shed 5 bases, J shed 2 bases, and the junction held 8 bases outside the gene matches. The CDR3 spells CASSETSAGQETQYF. The CDR3 nucleotides read TGTGCCAGCAGTGAGACCTCAGCGGGACAAGAGACCCAGTACTTC.

This chain uses TRBV7-2 with TRBJ2-1; D is perhaps TRBD1 or TRBD2 (5 bases each). Between the trimmed V and J ends, which lost 5 bases and 9 bases, there was a span of 17 bases. Germline CDR1 reads SGHTA; CDR2 reads FQGNSA. CDR3 length: 14 residues. This chain's CDR3 is CASSLGTTWGEQFF. CDR3 sequence (DNA): TGTGCCAGCAGCCTCGGGACCACCTGGGGTGAGCAGTTCTTC.

V gene TRBV7-8 combines with J gene TRBJ2-2, with 9 bases identical to TRBD2. The CDR3 is 15 residues long. V dropped 8 bases and J dropped 2; count of bases not matched to a gene: 6. Germline V gene data show CDR1 as SGHVS and CDR2 as FQNEAQ. The CDR3 region is CASGRLAANTGELFF. CDR3 in DNA: TGTGCCAGCGGTAGACTAGCGGCTAACACCGGGGAGCTGTTTTTT.

The rearrangement joins TRBV28 to TRBJ2-7, with 11 bases that match TRBD2. This CDR3 is built from 15 residues. Unmatched junction bases numbered 0, after V lost 1 base and J lost 1 base. Germline assignment: CDR1 MDHEN and CDR2 SYDVKM. This CDR3 reads CASSLSSGRSYEQYF. The DNA for the CDR3 is TGTGCCAGCAGTTTATCTAGCGGGAGGTCCTACGAGCAGTACTTC.

This clonotype was found once. V is TRBV19 and J is TRBJ2-1; the D call may be TRBD1 or TRBD2 (5 bases each). Germline loops: CDR1 LNHDA, CDR2 SQIVND (reference sequence). CDR3 length: 11 residues. Trimming removed 8 bases from V and 5 bases from J, with 7 bases in between. CDR3 residues: CASGTHNEQFF. The CDR3 DNA sequence: TGTGCCAGTGGGACGCACAATGAGCAGTTCTTC.

The count of this clonotype is one. The rearrangement links TRBV25-1 to TRBJ2-5; a possible D gene is TRBD1 (5 bases). CDR1 is MGHDK, CDR2 SYGVNS, per germline. This CDR3 region has 14 residues. The V end lost 3 bases, the J end lost 7 bases, and 15 bases lay between the germline ends. The CDR3 nucleotides are TGTGCCAGCAGTGAGGTAACAGGTTTAGCGACCCAGTACTTC. It codes for CASSEVTGLATQYF.

The chain uses TRBV19 and TRBJ1-6; D might be TRBD1 (5 bases). CDR1 and CDR2 from the germline V gene are LNHDA and SQIVND (reference sequence). V lost 4 bases and J lost 6, with 13 bases in between. CDR3 length: 15 amino acids. CDR3 loop: CASSTDGGGNSPLHF. The CDR3 DNA follows: TGTGCCAGTAGTACTGACGGGGGTGGTAATTCACCCCTCCACTTT.

The rearrangement joins TRBV5-1 to TRBJ2-7, with D unclear. The V gene's germline CDR1 is SGHRS and CDR2 YFSETQ. Trimming took off 6 bases at V and 0 bases at J, with 10 bases between the two ends. This CDR3 region has 13 residues. The chain's CDR3 is CASKALSSYEQYV. In DNA, the CDR3 is TGCGCCAGCAAAGCGCTGAGCTCCTACGAGCAGTACGTC.

In this sample, this clonotype turned up a few times. This chain links TRBV2 with TRBJ2-1; 11 bases map to TRBD1. V dropped 0 bases and J dropped 8; count of bases not matched to a gene: 6. The CDR3 has 16 amino acids. Germline V gives CDR1 SNHLY, CDR2 FYNNEI. The DNA of the CDR3 is TGTGCCAGCAGTGAAGCTGGACAGGGGGCCACGGATGAGCAGTTCTTC. Translating gives CASSEAGQGATDEQFF.

This clonotype appeared a few times. The CDR3 reads CASLQGANEKLFF. For the CDR3, the DNA is TGTGCCAGCCTACAGGGGGCTAATGAAAAACTGTTTTTT. This rearrangement joins TRBV12-3 or TRBV12-4 to TRBJ1-4, with 8 bases fitting TRBD1. Trimming removed 8 bases from V and 3 bases from J; junction bases left unmatched: 2. The CDR3 is made up of 13 amino acids.

The rearrangement joins TRBV6-2 or TRBV6-3 to TRBJ1-5; D might be TRBD1 (5 bases). The ends were cut back, 5 bases at V and 7 bases at J, with 18 bases in the middle. This CDR3 is built from 15 residues. Per the germline V gene, CDR1 is MNHEY and CDR2 is SVGEGT. Here the CDR3 reads CASSTPIGRDQPQHF. DNA of the CDR3: TGTGCCAGCAGTACCCCGATCGGCAGGGACCAGCCCCAGCATTTT.

The chain combines TRBV5-1 with TRBJ2-7; D is perhaps TRBD1 (6 bases). V was pared by 5 bases and J by 4 bases, with 13 bases between. The CDR3 has 13 amino acids. CDR1 is SGHRS, CDR2 YFSETQ, per germline. The CDR3 sequence: CASSPITGYEQYF. The DNA of the CDR3 is TGCGCCAGCAGTCCCATTACAGGGTACGAGCAGTACTTC. The complete variable domain, with remaining parts taken from reference TRBV5-1 and TRBJ2-7, reads KAGVTQTPRYLIKTRGQQVTLSCSPISGHRSVSWYQQTPGQGLQFLFEYFSETQRNKGNFPGRFSGRQFSNSRSEMNVSTLELGDSALYLCASSPITGYEQYFGPGTRLTVT.

This sequence joins TRBV6-6 and TRBJ2-2; TRBD2 matches 7 bases. V dropped 3 bases and J dropped 5; count of bases not matched to a gene: 3. Per the germline V gene, CDR1 is MNHNY and CDR2 is SVGAGI (reference sequence). The CDR3 contains 14 residues. CDR3 in DNA: TGTGCCAGCAGTTATAGGGGAGGGACCGGGGAGCTGTTTTTT. Its translation: CASSYRGGTGELFF.